This T cell receptor (beta chain) was retrieved from a study of blood T cell repertoires in COVID-19. On the study more broadly: Some COVID-19 samples were acute and others convalescent; all came from the United States, Italy and Spain. PBMCs, B-cell-depleted T cells, or T cells provided the cDNA or gDNA that made up the material.

This CDR3 has 19 amino acids. Germline CDR1 is SGHVS and CDR2 is FQNEAQ. The ends lost 6 bases at V and 3 bases at J; junction bases unmatched: 14. Original handling: From reference gene primer amplification, estimates of nucleated cell counts were derived. The repertoire was sequenced with immunoSEQ multiplex PCR; TCRdb's copy has only in-frame clones and lacks some. The D gene and trimming were derived from the DNA, and the V and J assignments and clone size from that table. This sample carries around 110,000 clones, over 80% of them seen once, and the ten largest clones take about 2.2%. Sequencing was carried out using peripheral blood. The chain recombines TRBV7-8 with TRBJ2-3, with 14 positions matching TRBD2. The source is a man aged 30 to 39 with acute or convalescent COVID-19. CDR3 nucleotide sequence: TGTGCCAGCAGGCTCACCGGGACTAGCGGGAGTTGGGGGACAGATACGCAGTATTTT. This codes for CASRLTGTSGSWGTDTQYF.